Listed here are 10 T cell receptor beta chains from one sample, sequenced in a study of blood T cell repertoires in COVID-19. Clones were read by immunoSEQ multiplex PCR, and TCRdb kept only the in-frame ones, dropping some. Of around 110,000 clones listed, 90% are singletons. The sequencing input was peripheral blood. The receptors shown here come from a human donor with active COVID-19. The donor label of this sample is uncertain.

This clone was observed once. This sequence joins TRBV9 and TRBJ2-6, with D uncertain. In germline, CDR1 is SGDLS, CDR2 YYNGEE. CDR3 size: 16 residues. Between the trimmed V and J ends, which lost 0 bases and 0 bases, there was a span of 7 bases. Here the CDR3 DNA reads TGTGCCAGCAGCGTAGGTGGCTTCTCTGGGGCCAACGTCCTGACTTTC. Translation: CASSVGGFSGANVLTF.

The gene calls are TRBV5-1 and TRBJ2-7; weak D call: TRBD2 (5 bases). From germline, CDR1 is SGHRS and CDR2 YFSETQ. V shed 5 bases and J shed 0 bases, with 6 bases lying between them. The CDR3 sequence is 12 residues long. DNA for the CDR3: TGCGCCAGCAGGGAGGCCTCCTACGAGCAGTACTTC. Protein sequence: CASREASYEQYF.

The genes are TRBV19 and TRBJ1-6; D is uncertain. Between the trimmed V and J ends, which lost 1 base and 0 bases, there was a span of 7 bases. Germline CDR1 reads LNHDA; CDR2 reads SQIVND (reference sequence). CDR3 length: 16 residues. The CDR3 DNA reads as TGTGCCAGTAGTATAGGCCCGAGCTCCTATAATTCACCCCTCCACTTT. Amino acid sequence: CASSIGPSSYNSPLHF.

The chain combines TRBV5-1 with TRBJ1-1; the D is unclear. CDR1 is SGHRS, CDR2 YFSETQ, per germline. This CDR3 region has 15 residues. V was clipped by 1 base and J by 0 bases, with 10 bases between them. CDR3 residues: CASSLSVAVNTEAFF. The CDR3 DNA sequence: TGCGCCAGCAGCTTGAGTGTAGCGGTGAACACTGAAGCTTTCTTT.

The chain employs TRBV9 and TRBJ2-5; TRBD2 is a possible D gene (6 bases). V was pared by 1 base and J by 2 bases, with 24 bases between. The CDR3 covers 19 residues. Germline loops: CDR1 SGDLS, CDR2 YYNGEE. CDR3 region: CASSVFGGGSAGVQETQYF. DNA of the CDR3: TGTGCCAGCAGCGTATTTGGTGGGGGGTCGGCGGGCGTTCAAGAGACCCAGTACTTC.

In DNA, the CDR3 is TGTGCCACCCACCGAGGGGACAGGAACGAGCAGTACTTC. This translates into CATHRGDRNEQYF. This chain uses TRBV10-3 with TRBJ2-7; TRBD1 matches at 8 bases. V gave up 10 bases and J gave up 5 bases; unmatched junction bases: 10. The CDR3 extends over 13 amino acids. Germline CDR1 is ENHRY and CDR2 is SYGVKD.

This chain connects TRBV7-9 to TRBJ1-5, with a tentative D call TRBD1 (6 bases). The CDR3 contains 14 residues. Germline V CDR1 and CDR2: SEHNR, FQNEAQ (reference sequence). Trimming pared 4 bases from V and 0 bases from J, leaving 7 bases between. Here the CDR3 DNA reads TGTGCCAGCAGCTCGGGACATAGCAATCAGCCCCAGCATTTT. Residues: CASSSGHSNQPQHF.

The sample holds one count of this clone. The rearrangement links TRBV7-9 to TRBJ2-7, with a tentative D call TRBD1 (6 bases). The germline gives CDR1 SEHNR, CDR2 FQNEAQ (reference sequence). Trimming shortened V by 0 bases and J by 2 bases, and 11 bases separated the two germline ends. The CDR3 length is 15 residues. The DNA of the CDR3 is TGTGCCAGCAGCTTAGCGTGGGCAGGGGCCTACGAGCAGTACTTC. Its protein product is CASSLAWAGAYEQYF.

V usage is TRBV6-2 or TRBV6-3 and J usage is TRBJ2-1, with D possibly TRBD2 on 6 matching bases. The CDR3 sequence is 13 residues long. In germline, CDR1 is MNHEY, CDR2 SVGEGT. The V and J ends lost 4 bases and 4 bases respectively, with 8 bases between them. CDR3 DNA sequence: TGTGCCAGCAGTTCTGCGGGATACAATGAGCAGTTCTTC. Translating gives CASSSAGYNEQFF.

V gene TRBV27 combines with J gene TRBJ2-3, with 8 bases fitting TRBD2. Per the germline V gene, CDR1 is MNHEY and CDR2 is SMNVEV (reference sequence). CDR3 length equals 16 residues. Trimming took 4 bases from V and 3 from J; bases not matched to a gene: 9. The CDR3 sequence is CASSSLTGGVTDTQYF. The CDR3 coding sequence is TGTGCCAGCAGTTCCTTGACCGGGGGGGTTACAGATACGCAGTATTTT.